Below are 21 T cell receptor beta chains sequenced from a single sample in a study of technical replicates of blood from a handful of donors. Method: immunoSEQ multiplex PCR; TCRdb's copy keeps in-frame clones and lacks some. The sample holds tens of thousands of clones; about 94% are singletons and the top ten take 0.38%. What was sequenced was T cells isolated from PBMCs. These receptors were obtained from a human donor in good health.

The chain uses TRBV27 and TRBJ2-1, with 15 nucleotides matching TRBD2. Looked up from germline, CDR1 is MNHEY and CDR2 is SMNVEV (reference sequence). V shed 2 bases and J 5 bases; nucleotides not matched to a gene: 7. CDR3 length equals 18 residues. CDR3 sequence reads: CASSLTGTSGRLNNEQFF. Here the CDR3 DNA reads TGTGCCAGCAGTTTAACCGGGACTAGCGGGAGGTTAAACAATGAGCAGTTCTTC.

This rearrangement joins TRBV27 to TRBJ1-1, with D possibly matching TRBD1 (6 bases). V lost 5 bases and J lost 6, with 16 bases in between. The CDR3 is 14 amino acids. Germline CDR1 reads MNHEY; CDR2 reads SMNVEV (reference sequence). CDR3 nucleotide sequence: TGTGCCAGCAGTCCCCGACAGGCCCGCGCTGAAGCTTTCTTT. Amino acid sequence: CASSPRQARAEAFF.

The chain uses TRBV7-3 and TRBJ2-6; D is unclear. CDR3 size: 12 residues. Germline assignment: CDR1 SGHTA and CDR2 FQGTGA. Trimming shortened V by 11 bases and J by 1 base, and 6 bases separated the two germline ends. CDR3 sequence (DNA): TGTGCCTCCGGGTCTGGGGCCAACGTCCTGACTTTC. Protein product: CASGSGANVLTF. Full variable domain (outside the CDR3, taken from reference TRBV7-3 and TRBJ2-6): GAGVSQTPSNKVTEKGKYVELRCDPISGHTALYWYRQSLGQGPEFLIYFQGTGAADDSGLPNDRFFAVRPEGSVSTLKIQRTERGDSAVYLCASGSGANVLTFGAGSRLTVL.

The chain has TRBV18 and TRBJ1-1, with D perhaps matching TRBD1 (6 bases). Trimming removed 4 bases from V and 4 bases from J, with 16 bases in between. CDR3 length: 15 residues. From germline, CDR1 is KGHSH and CDR2 LQKENI. This CDR3 reads CASSLQGYGSTEAFF. As DNA, the CDR3 is TGTGCCAGCTCACTACAGGGATATGGGTCCACTGAAGCTTTCTTT.

This clone was recorded once. The gene calls are TRBV28 and TRBJ2-7; 7 bases match TRBD1. CDR3 length: 14 residues. J was trimmed by 2 bases and V by 4 bases; bases with no gene match: 5. Looked up from germline, CDR1 is MDHEN and CDR2 is SYDVKM. The CDR3 spells CASSSPGQPYEQYF. The CDR3 nucleotides are TGTGCCAGCAGTTCCCCGGGACAGCCCTACGAGCAGTACTTC.

V gene TRBV19 combines with J gene TRBJ1-4, with a weak D call TRBD1 (5 bases). The CDR3 is 15 amino acids. The germline gives CDR1 LNHDA, CDR2 SQIVND (reference sequence). Trimming left V 3 bases short and J 4 bases short, with 12 bases between. The CDR3: CASSIGGRFNEKLFF. In nucleotides, the CDR3 is TGTGCCAGTAGTATCGGGGGTCGGTTTAATGAAAAACTGTTTTTT.

The V call is TRBV2, the J call TRBJ2-3; TRBD2 matches at 8 bases. CDR3 length equals 14 residues. The V segment lost 5 bases and the J segment 2 bases; nucleotides outside the gene matches: 3. Germline V gene lookup returns CDR1 SNHLY and CDR2 FYNNEI. This CDR3 is CASSPGLATDTQYF. The CDR3 DNA follows: TGTGCCAGCAGTCCAGGACTAGCCACAGATACGCAGTATTTT.

V and J are TRBV7-9 and TRBJ1-1; 7 nucleotides align to TRBD1. Per the germline V gene, CDR1 is SEHNR and CDR2 is FQNEAQ (reference sequence). This CDR3 has 14 residues. Unmatched junction bases numbered 8, after V lost 5 bases and J lost 5 bases. CDR3 DNA: TGTGCCAGCAGCGGGACAGCCCTAGGGACTGAAGCTTTCTTT. Its protein is CASSGTALGTEAFF.

The chain recombines TRBV5-5 with TRBJ1-5; 7 bases are shared with TRBD1. The CDR3 runs 17 residues. With 3 bases clipped from V and 3 bases from J, the junction kept 12 bases outside the gene matches. CDR1 SGHKS and CDR2 YYEKEE come from the germline V gene (reference sequence). CDR3 residues: CASSSAGAGGNNQPQHF. The CDR3, as DNA: TGTGCCAGCAGCTCCGCCGGGGCAGGGGGTAACAATCAGCCCCAGCATTTT.

This chain joins TRBV10-3 and TRBJ1-1; 7 positions agree with TRBD1. V lost 10 bases to trimming and J lost 3 bases; unmatched junction nucleotides: 8. This CDR3 comprises 13 residues. CDR1 is ENHRY and CDR2 is SYGVKD in the germline V gene. Here the CDR3 DNA reads TGTGCCAAGAGCCGACAGGGAGACACTGAAGCTTTCTTT. It codes for CAKSRQGDTEAFF.

The rearrangement joins TRBV19 to TRBJ2-7; 8 positions match TRBD2. Germline V gene sequence: CDR1 LNHDA, CDR2 SQIVND (reference sequence). V lost 6 bases to trimming and J lost 3 bases; unmatched junction nucleotides: 19. The CDR3 consists of 18 residues. DNA of the CDR3: TGTGCCAGTAGCGAAATAATCTCCGACGGGGGGGGTCTCTACGAGCAGTACTTC. This encodes CASSEIISDGGGLYEQYF.

The chain joins TRBV27 to TRBJ2-2; D is possibly TRBD1 (6 bases). Germline V gene lookup returns CDR1 MNHEY and CDR2 SMNVEV (reference sequence). This CDR3 spans 17 amino acids. Trimming removed 4 bases at V and 4 bases at J, with 19 bases between. CDR3 sequence: CASSSLTARGATGELFF. CDR3 nucleotides: TGTGCCAGCAGTTCCCTTACGGCCAGGGGTGCCACCGGGGAGCTGTTTTTT.

The rearrangement uses TRBV30 and TRBJ1-1; the match to TRBD1 covers 11 bases. The V gene's germline CDR1 is GTSNPN and CDR2 SVGIG (reference sequence). This CDR3 has 14 amino acids. Trimming took 4 bases from V and 11 from J; bases not matched to a gene: 12. This CDR3 reads CAWNGGQGALAAFF. CDR3 nucleotides: TGTGCCTGGAATGGTGGACAGGGGGCCTTAGCGGCTTTCTTT. Complete variable domain (other parts from reference TRBV30 and TRBJ1-1): SQTIHQWPATLVQPVGSPLSLECTVEGTSNPNLYWYRQAAGRGLQLLFYSVGIGQISSEVPQNLSASRPQDRQFILSSKKLLLSDSGFYLCAWNGGQGALAAFFGQGTRLTVV.

V and J are TRBV7-2 and TRBJ2-7; a weak D match, TRBD2 (6 bases). The V gene lost 1 base and the J gene lost 3 bases, with 13 bases spanning the gap. CDR1 and CDR2 from the germline V gene are SGHTA and FQGNSA. The CDR3 is made up of 15 amino acids. CDR3 bases: TGTGCCAGCAGCTTAGTCTTAGGGACTTACTACGAGCAGTACTTC. Translated: CASSLVLGTYYEQYF.

This chain joins TRBV29-1 and TRBJ2-7, with 9 bases identical to TRBD1. Germline values: CDR1 SQVTM, CDR2 ANQGSEA. CDR3 size: 13 residues. Trimming took 4 bases from V and 6 from J; bases not matched to a gene: 7. CDR3 in DNA: TGCAGCGTTGGGGGACAGGGCAACCGCGAGCAGTACTTC. Translated, it gives CSVGGQGNREQYF.

CDR3 nucleotide sequence: TGTGCCAGCAGCGTAGCTAGTAGAAACAATGAGCAGTTCTTC. This translates into CASSVASRNNEQFF. The chain combines TRBV9 with TRBJ2-1; D gene unclear. The CDR3 contains 14 residues. Trimming took off 0 bases at V and 5 bases at J, with 9 bases between the two ends. Germline CDR1 and CDR2: SGDLS and YYNGEE.

The chain has TRBV30 and TRBJ2-7; 9 positions agree with TRBD1. Trimming at V came to 6 bases and at J to 4 bases, leaving 13 bases not matched to a gene. CDR1 is GTSNPN, CDR2 SVGIG, per germline (reference sequence). The CDR3 spans 15 residues. CDR3 bases: TGTGCCTGTTCTCGAGGGTACAGGGGGCAATACGAGCAGTACTTC. This encodes CACSRGYRGQYEQYF.

This chain joins TRBV10-3 and TRBJ1-1, with unresolved D. Germline V gene sequence: CDR1 ENHRY, CDR2 SYGVKD. CDR3 length: 13 residues. Trimming left V 6 bases short and J 3 bases short, with 11 bases between. As DNA, the CDR3 is TGTGCCATCAGCGGGTATCCGTACACTGAAGCTTTCTTT. Protein product: CAISGYPYTEAFF.

The chain links TRBV14 to TRBJ1-2; the match to TRBD1 covers 8 bases. CDR1 SGHDN and CDR2 FVKESK come from the germline V gene. The CDR3 sequence is 13 residues long. J lost 8 bases, V lost 3 bases, and 5 bases had no gene match. The CDR3 loop reads CASSHRDRRGYTF. The CDR3 nucleotides are TGTGCCAGCAGCCACCGGGACAGGAGGGGCTACACCTTC.

The chain is built from TRBV28 and TRBJ2-1; TRBD2 agrees at 9 bases. Germline trimming cut 8 bases from V and 5 bases from J; bases unmatched to any gene: 10. CDR3 size: 15 residues. CDR1 is MDHEN and CDR2 is SYDVKM in the germline V gene. CDR3 nucleotides: TGTGCCAGCTGGGGGGCGGGAGGGCCCCACAATGAGCAGTTCTTC. It encodes CASWGAGGPHNEQFF.

The chain employs TRBV28 and TRBJ1-2; 11 bases line up with TRBD1. There are 16 residues in the CDR3. In germline, CDR1 is MDHEN, CDR2 SYDVKM. J lost 5 bases, V lost 9 bases, and 14 bases had no gene match. The CDR3 coding sequence is TGTGCCAGTTCTACGTCCGGGACAGGGGGTGCGTATGGCTACACCTTC. It yields the protein CASSTSGTGGAYGYTF.